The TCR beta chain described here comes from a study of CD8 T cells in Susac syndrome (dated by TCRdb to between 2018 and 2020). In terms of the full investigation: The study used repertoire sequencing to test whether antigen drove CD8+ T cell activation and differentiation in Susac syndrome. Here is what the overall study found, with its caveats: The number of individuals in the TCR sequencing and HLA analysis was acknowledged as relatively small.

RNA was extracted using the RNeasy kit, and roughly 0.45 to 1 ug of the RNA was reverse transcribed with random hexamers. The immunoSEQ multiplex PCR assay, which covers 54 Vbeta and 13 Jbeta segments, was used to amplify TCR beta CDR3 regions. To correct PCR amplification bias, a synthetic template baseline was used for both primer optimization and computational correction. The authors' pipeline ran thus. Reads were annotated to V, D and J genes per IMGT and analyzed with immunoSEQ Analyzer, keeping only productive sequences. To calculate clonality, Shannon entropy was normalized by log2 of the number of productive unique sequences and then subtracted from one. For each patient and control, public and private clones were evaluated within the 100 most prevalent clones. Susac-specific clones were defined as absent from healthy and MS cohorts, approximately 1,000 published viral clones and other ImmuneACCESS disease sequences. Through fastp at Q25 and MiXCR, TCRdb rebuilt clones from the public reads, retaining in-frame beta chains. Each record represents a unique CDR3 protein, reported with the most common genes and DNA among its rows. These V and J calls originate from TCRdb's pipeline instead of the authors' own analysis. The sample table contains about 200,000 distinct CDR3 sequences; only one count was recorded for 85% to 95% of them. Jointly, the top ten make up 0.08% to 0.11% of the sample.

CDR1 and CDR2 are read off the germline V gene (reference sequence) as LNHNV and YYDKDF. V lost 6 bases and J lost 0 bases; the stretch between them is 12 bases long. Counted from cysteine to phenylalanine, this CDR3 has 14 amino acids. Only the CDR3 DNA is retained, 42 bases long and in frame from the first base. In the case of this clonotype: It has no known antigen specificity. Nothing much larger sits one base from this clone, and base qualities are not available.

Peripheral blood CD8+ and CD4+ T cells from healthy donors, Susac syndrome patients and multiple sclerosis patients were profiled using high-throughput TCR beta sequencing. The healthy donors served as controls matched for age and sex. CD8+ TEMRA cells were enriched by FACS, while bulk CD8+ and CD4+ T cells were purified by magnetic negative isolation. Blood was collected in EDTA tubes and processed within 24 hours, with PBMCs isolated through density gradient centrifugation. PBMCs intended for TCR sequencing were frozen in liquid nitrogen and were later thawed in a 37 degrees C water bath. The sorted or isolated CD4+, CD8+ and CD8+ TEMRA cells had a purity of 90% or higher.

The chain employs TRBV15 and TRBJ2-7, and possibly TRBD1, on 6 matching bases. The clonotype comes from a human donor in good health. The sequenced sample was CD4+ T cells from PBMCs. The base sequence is TGTGCCACCAGGAATTGGGGGCACTCCTACGAGCAGTACTTC. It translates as CATRNWGHSYEQYF.